Following are 10 T cell receptor beta chains from one sample sequenced in a study of cytomegalovirus exposure and HLA in healthy donors. The table came from immunoSEQ multiplex PCR; TCRdb's copy has only in-frame clones and leaves some out. The profile shows roughly 110,000 clones, about 88% of them singletons. The sequenced sample consisted of PBMCs. These receptors were obtained from a woman aged 18-35 years in good health and CMV-seropositive.

The chain couples TRBV4-2 to TRBJ1-4; D gene ambiguous. Trimming pared 7 bases from V and 8 bases from J, leaving 17 bases between. Germline V gene data show CDR1 as LGHNA and CDR2 as YNFKEQ. The CDR3 has 14 residues. This CDR3 reads CASNFMDAGEKLFF. In nucleotides, the CDR3 is TGTGCCAGCAATTTTATGGATGCGGGGGAAAAACTGTTTTTT.

The chain recombines TRBV6-1 with TRBJ2-5; TRBD2 matches at 9 bases. Trimming took 6 bases from V and 1 from J; bases not matched to a gene: 0. This CDR3 comprises 13 residues. Germline assignment: CDR1 MNHNS and CDR2 SASEGT. This CDR3 is CASRTSGQETQYF. CDR3 DNA: TGTGCCAGCAGGACTAGCGGCCAAGAGACCCAGTACTTC.

The rearrangement joins TRBV6-6 to TRBJ2-2; D is unclear. Germline V gene sequence: CDR1 MNHNY, CDR2 SVGAGI (reference sequence). Trimming cost V 8 bases and J 5 bases, with 9 bases left between them. The CDR3 has 12 amino acids. The DNA of the CDR3 is TGTGCCAGCGGCCCCCATACCGGGGAGCTGTTTTTT. This sequence encodes CASGPHTGELFF.

The genes are TRBV29-1 and TRBJ2-5; TRBD2 aligns across 7 bases. V shed 3 bases, J shed 4 bases, and the junction held 5 bases outside the gene matches. The CDR3 covers 13 residues. Germline V gene lookup returns CDR1 SQVTM and CDR2 ANQGSEA. The CDR3 bases are TGCAGCGTTGATTGGGGGGGAGGAGAGACCCAGTACTTC. Its translation: CSVDWGGGETQYF.

The V gene is TRBV6-1, the J gene TRBJ1-1, with a possible D match to TRBD1 (6 bases). V shed 6 bases and J shed 5 bases, with 16 bases lying between them. This CDR3 comprises 14 residues. Germline values: CDR1 MNHNS, CDR2 SASEGT. Here the CDR3 DNA reads TGTGCCAGCAGAGCCTCAGGGGTTGGGACTGAAGCTTTCTTT. This sequence encodes CASRASGVGTEAFF.

V and J are TRBV15 and TRBJ1-5; D remains ambiguous. This CDR3 region has 13 residues. Looked up from germline, CDR1 is LNHNV and CDR2 is YYDKDF (reference sequence). Between the trimmed V and J ends, which lost 0 bases and 10 bases, there was a span of 10 bases. The CDR3, as DNA: TGTGCCACCAGCAGAGATCGGTCCGTACCCCAGCATTTT. As protein: CATSRDRSVPQHF. The complete variable domain, with remaining parts taken from reference TRBV15 and TRBJ1-5, reads DAMVIQNPRYQVTQFGKPVTLSCSQTLNHNVMYWYQQKSSQAPKLLFHYYDKDFNNEADTPDNFQSRRPNTSFCFLDIRSPGLGDTAMYLCATSRDRSVPQHFGDGTRLSIL.

The chain uses TRBV6-6 and TRBJ2-2; D perhaps matches TRBD1 (6 bases). From germline, CDR1 is MNHNY and CDR2 SVGAGI (reference sequence). V was cut by 5 bases and J by 2 bases, with 9 bases left in between. This CDR3 is built from 14 residues. CDR3 in amino acids: CASSRDKNTGELFF. The CDR3 nucleotides read TGTGCCAGCAGTCGGGACAAAAACACCGGGGAGCTGTTTTTT.

This chain joins TRBV10-3 and TRBJ2-2; no clear D. Germline V gives CDR1 ENHRY, CDR2 SYGVKD. The length of the CDR3 is 13 residues. V was trimmed by 1 base and J by 3 bases, leaving 3 bases between them. The CDR3 here is CAISEFDTGELFF. The CDR3 bases are TGTGCCATCAGTGAGTTCGACACCGGGGAGCTGTTTTTT.

The J gene is TRBJ2-1, the V gene TRBV11-2; no clear D. The germline V gene has CDR1 SGHAT and CDR2 FQNNGV. Trimming left V 5 bases short and J 6 bases short, with 2 bases between. This CDR3 region has 10 residues. The CDR3 is CASSLNEQFF. The DNA for the CDR3 is TGTGCCAGCAGCCTCAATGAGCAGTTCTTC.

J is TRBJ2-3 and V is TRBV6-4; D gene unclear. This CDR3 is 13 amino acids long. V lost 5 bases to trimming and J lost 0 bases, with 6 bases between them. CDR1 is MRHNA and CDR2 is SNTAGT in the germline V gene. The CDR3 bases are TGTGCCAGCAGTCTATCTAGCACAGATACGCAGTATTTT. This gives the protein CASSLSSTDTQYF.